This TCR beta chain was sequenced during a study of T cell repertoires in cytomegalovirus infection. Study outcomes and limitations: HLA-C-restricted CMV clonotypes gave the most frequent clonotype in two of eight donors.

This CDR3 contains 16 residues. Trimming removed 0 bases at V and 5 bases at J, with 14 bases between. The germline V gene encodes CDR1 LGHNA and CDR2 YNFKEQ. This clonotype was seen more than once but under ten times. What it binds is unknown. One entry per CDR3 protein results from TCRdb running MiXCR on the reads. The sample includes about 470,000 distinct CDR3 sequences, under 55% of them seen just once. The source of this sequence is a human donor in good health (CMV status not recorded). Some clones in this sample may be carry-over from other donors' samples. The starting material was cultured PBMCs, obtained from culture after CMV antigen stimulation. The J gene is TRBJ1-5, the V gene TRBV4-2, with no clear D. CDR3 residues: CASSQDPGTPYQPQHF. DNA for the CDR3: TGTGCCAGCAGCCAAGATCCGGGTACGCCTTATCAGCCCCAGCATTTT.